This TCR beta chain was sequenced during a study of blood T cell repertoires in COVID-19. Overall study: Collection of acute and convalescent COVID-19 samples took place in the United States, Italy and Spain.

TCRdb's table, derived via immunoSEQ multiplex PCR, lists solely in-frame clones and lacks some. The data hold roughly 150,000 clones, with roughly 90% observed a single time. V lost 2 bases and J 4 bases, leaving 15 bases between the germline ends. This CDR3 contains 16 residues. CDR1 is SNHLY, CDR2 FYNNEI, per germline. The chain is built from TRBV2 and TRBJ1-5; D is possibly TRBD1 (6 bases). The clonotype originates from a man between 60 and 70 years old with active or convalescent COVID-19. The material sequenced was peripheral blood. In DNA form, the CDR3 reads TGTGCCAGCAGTGAAAGGGGGTGGACACTTAATCAGCCCCAGCATTTT. Translating gives CASSERGWTLNQPQHF.